This T cell receptor (beta chain) was documented in a study of blood T cell repertoires in COVID-19. Study details: The study drew acute and convalescent COVID-19 samples from the United States, Italy and Spain. PBMCs, B-cell-depleted T cells, or T cells provided the cDNA or gDNA that made up the material.

Authors' data handling: Reference gene primer amplification gave estimated nucleated cell counts. Repertoires were generated with immunoSEQ multiplex PCR, while TCRdb's copy carries only in-frame clones and drops some. V and J calls plus clone size are reproduced from that table; the DNA served to infer D and trimming. The sample has 100,000 to 150,000 clones, approximately 80% seen once. From germline, CDR1 is SGHKS and CDR2 YYEKEE (reference sequence). CDR3 length equals 15 residues. V was trimmed by 1 base and J by 0 bases, leaving 10 bases between them. The clonotype comes from a woman aged 45-59 years with acute or convalescent COVID-19. V usage is TRBV5-5 and J usage is TRBJ1-1, with a tentative D call TRBD1 (5 bases). Sequencing was carried out using peripheral blood. The CDR3 loop is CASSLLLGVNTEAFF. The CDR3 nucleotides read TGTGCCAGCAGCTTGTTATTAGGGGTGAACACTGAAGCTTTCTTT.